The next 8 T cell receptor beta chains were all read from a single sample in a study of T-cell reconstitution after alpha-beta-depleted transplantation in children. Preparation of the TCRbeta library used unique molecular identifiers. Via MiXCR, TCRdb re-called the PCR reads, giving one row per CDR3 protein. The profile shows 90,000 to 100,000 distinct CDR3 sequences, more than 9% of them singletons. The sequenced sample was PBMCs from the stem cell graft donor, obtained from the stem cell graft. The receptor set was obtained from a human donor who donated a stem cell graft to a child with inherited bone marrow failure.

The CDR3 nucleotides read TGTGCCACCCGGCCGGGGCTGGGAGGTGGCTACACCTTC. Translating gives CATRPGLGGGYTF. The chain recombines TRBV28 with TRBJ1-2; possible D gene TRBD1, 5 bases. This CDR3 is built from 13 residues. V was shortened by 10 bases and J by 7 bases, with 19 bases between the two germline ends. Germline lookup yields CDR1 MDHEN and CDR2 SYDVKM.

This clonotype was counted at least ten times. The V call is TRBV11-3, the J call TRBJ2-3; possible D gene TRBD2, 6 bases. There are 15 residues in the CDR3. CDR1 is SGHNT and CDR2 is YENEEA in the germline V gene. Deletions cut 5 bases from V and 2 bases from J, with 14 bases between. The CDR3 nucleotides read TGTGCCAGCAGCCCGGGACTCCAATTCACAGATACGCAGTATTTT. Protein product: CASSPGLQFTDTQYF. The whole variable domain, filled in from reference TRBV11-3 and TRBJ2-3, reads EAGVVQSPRYKIIEKKQPVAFWCNPISGHNTLYWYLQNLGQGPELLIRYENEEAVDDSQLPKDRFSAERLKGVDSTLKIQPAELGDSAVYLCASSPGLQFTDTQYFGPGTRLTVL.

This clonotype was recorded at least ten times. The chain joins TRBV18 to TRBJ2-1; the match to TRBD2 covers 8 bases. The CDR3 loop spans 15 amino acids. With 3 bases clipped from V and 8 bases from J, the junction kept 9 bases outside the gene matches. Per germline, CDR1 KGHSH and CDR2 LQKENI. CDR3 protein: CASSPGSGRADEQFF. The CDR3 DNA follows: TGTGCCAGCTCACCCGGCAGCGGGAGAGCAGATGAGCAGTTCTTC.

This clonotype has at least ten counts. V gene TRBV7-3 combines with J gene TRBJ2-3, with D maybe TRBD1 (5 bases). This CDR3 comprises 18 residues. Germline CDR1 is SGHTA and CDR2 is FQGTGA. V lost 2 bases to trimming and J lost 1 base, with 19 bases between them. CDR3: CASSLPGLGFGGTDTQYF. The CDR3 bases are TGTGCCAGCAGCTTACCAGGGCTGGGGTTTGGGGGCACAGATACGCAGTATTTT.

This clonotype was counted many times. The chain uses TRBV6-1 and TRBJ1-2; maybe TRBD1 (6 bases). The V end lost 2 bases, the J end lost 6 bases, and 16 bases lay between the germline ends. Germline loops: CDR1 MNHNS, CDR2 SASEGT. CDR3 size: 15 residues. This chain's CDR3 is CASSEYLGAPDGYTF. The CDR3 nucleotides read TGTGCCAGCAGTGAATATCTGGGGGCGCCGGATGGCTACACCTTC.

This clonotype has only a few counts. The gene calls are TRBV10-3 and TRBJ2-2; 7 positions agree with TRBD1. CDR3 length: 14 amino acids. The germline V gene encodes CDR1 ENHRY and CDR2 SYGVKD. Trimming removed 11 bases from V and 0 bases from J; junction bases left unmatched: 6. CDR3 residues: CAGRTGANTGELFF. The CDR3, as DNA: TGTGCCGGGCGGACAGGCGCGAACACCGGGGAGCTGTTTTTT.

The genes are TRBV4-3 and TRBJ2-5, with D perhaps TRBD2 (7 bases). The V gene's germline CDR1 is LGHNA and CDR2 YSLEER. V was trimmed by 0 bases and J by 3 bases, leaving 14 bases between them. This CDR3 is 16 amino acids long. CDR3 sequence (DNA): TGCGCCAGCAGCCAAGATGAGGGGGGGGAAAAAGAGACCCAGTACTTC. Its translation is CASSQDEGGEKETQYF.

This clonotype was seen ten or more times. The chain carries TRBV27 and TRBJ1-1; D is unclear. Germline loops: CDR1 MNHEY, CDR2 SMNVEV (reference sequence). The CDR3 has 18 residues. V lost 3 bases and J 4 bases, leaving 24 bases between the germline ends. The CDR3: CASSFFPALDPRSTEAFF. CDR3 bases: TGTGCCAGCAGTTTCTTTCCGGCCCTGGACCCCAGGAGCACTGAAGCTTTCTTT.